The 6 T cell receptor beta chains presented below share a single source sample, sequenced in a study of blood T cell repertoires in COVID-19. Only in-frame clones appear in the TCRdb table, and some are missing; sequencing was by immunoSEQ multiplex PCR. The sample carries approximately 120,000 clones, 84% recorded once. Sequenced material: peripheral blood. The receptors derive from a human donor in a cohort sampled during active COVID-19.

The chain couples TRBV5-1 to TRBJ2-7, with a weak D call TRBD2 (6 bases). V shed 0 bases and J shed 2 bases, with 12 bases lying between them. Germline V lookup: CDR1 SGHRS, CDR2 YFSETQ. The CDR3 contains 15 residues. This CDR3 is CASSLALGGAYEQYF. The CDR3 nucleotides read TGCGCCAGCAGCTTGGCACTAGGAGGGGCCTACGAGCAGTACTTC.

The J gene is TRBJ1-2, the V gene TRBV30, with 7 bases lining up with TRBD1. CDR3 length: 14 residues. Germline CDR1 and CDR2: GTSNPN and SVGIG (reference sequence). Trimming removed 3 bases from V and 8 bases from J; junction bases left unmatched: 12. The CDR3 loop reads CAWSPTAGGDGYTF. The CDR3 region has the DNA TGTGCCTGGAGCCCCACAGCAGGGGGTGACGGCTACACCTTC.

The chain is built from TRBV30 and TRBJ1-6, with 10 bases aligning to TRBD1. Trimming cost V 3 bases and J 10 bases; bases outside gene matches: 6. Germline V gene lookup returns CDR1 GTSNPN and CDR2 SVGIG (reference sequence). This CDR3 has 14 amino acids. The CDR3 DNA reads as TGTGCCTGGAGCCCAGGGACAGGGGACTCACCCCTCCACTTT. This gives the protein CAWSPGTGDSPLHF.

The chain employs TRBV3-1 (or the pseudogene TRBV3-2) and TRBJ2-7; 7 bases agree with TRBD1. CDR3 length equals 13 residues. CDR1 and CDR2 from the germline V gene are LGHDT and YNNKEL (reference sequence). The trim removed 3 bases at V and 3 bases at J, leaving 2 bases unmatched. The CDR3 DNA reads as TGTGCCAGCAGCCAGGGACAGCACTACGAGCAGTACTTC. Encoded protein: CASSQGQHYEQYF.

V is TRBV29-1 and J is TRBJ1-2; 11 bases fit TRBD1. The CDR3 covers 14 residues. Unmatched junction bases numbered 7, after V lost 7 bases and J lost 3 bases. Germline assignment: CDR1 SQVTM and CDR2 ANQGSEA. CDR3 nucleotide sequence: TGCAGCGCAGAGGACAGGGGGCGAGACTATGGCTACACCTTC. As protein: CSAEDRGRDYGYTF.

The gene calls are TRBV19 and TRBJ1-1, with a weak D call TRBD1 (6 bases). V was shortened by 5 bases and J by 5 bases, with 27 bases between the two germline ends. CDR3 length: 18 amino acids. The V gene's germline CDR1 is LNHDA and CDR2 SQIVND (reference sequence). The CDR3 DNA reads as TGTGCCAGTAGTCAACCAGTGGGGGCACTCTCCCGGCGGACTGAAGCTTTCTTT. Its translation is CASSQPVGALSRRTEAFF.